The 15 T cell receptor beta chains below all came from one sample that was sequenced in a study of blood T cell repertoires in COVID-19. TCRdb keeps only in-frame clones here, not all; method: immunoSEQ multiplex PCR. The sample includes 60,000 to 65,000 clones, about 80% seen only once; the top ten take approximately 10%. Input material: peripheral blood. The receptors were sampled from a man aged 45-60 years with COVID-19, enrolled during active disease.

The chain recombines TRBV11-2 with TRBJ1-3, with D uncertain. The ends were cut back, 4 bases at V and 7 bases at J, with 17 bases in the middle. The CDR3 spans 15 residues. Germline loops: CDR1 SGHAT, CDR2 FQNNGV. The CDR3 nucleotides are TGTGCCAGCAGCTCCCTCCTGAAAACCGGGAACACCATATATTTT. Its translation: CASSSLLKTGNTIYF.

The chain is built from TRBV7-2 and TRBJ2-5; D remains unclear. Germline CDR1 SGHTA, CDR2 FQGNSA. Trimming removed 1 base from V and 2 bases from J, with 11 bases in between. The CDR3 contains 15 residues. CDR3 amino acids: CASSLVSLEQETQYF. For the CDR3, the DNA is TGTGCCAGCAGCTTAGTTAGCTTGGAACAAGAGACCCAGTACTTC.

This clone was seen only a few times. The CDR3 sequence: CASSPGGREETQYF. CDR3 DNA sequence: TGCGCCAGCAGCCCTGGGGGCAGGGAAGAGACCCAGTACTTC. The chain is built from TRBV5-1 and TRBJ2-5; TRBD1 might be the D (6 bases). The germline gives CDR1 SGHRS, CDR2 YFSETQ. The CDR3 spans 14 residues. V lost 4 bases to trimming and J lost 3 bases, with 13 bases between them.

This clone was observed a single time. The chain joins TRBV28 to TRBJ2-7; maybe TRBD2 (7 bases). From germline, CDR1 is MDHEN and CDR2 SYDVKM. CDR3 size: 14 residues. V dropped 8 bases and J dropped 7 bases, with 21 bases sitting between them. CDR3 nucleotide sequence: TGTGCCAGCCGGCTGGGGGGGAGGGGGAGAGAGCAGTACTTC. Translated: CASRLGGRGREQYF. Full variable domain (missing parts from reference TRBV28 and TRBJ2-7): DVKVTQSSRYLVKRTGEKVFLECVQDMDHENMFWYRQDPGLGLRLIYFSYDVKMKEKGDIPEGYSVSREKKERFSLILESASTNQTSMYLCASRLGGRGREQYFGPGTRLTVT.

This clone was detected a few times. The V gene is TRBV7-9, the J gene TRBJ2-2, with TRBD1 identical over 7 bases. The germline V gene has CDR1 SEHNR and CDR2 FQNEAQ (reference sequence). The J segment lost 2 bases and the V segment lost 7 bases, leaving 13 bases of the junction unmatched. The CDR3 totals 17 residues. CDR3 sequence: CASTIGSTGLNTGELFF. The CDR3 nucleotides are TGTGCCAGCACCATAGGGTCGACAGGGCTTAACACCGGGGAGCTGTTTTTT.

The chain couples TRBV7-8 to TRBJ1-5; TRBD1 agrees at 9 bases. The germline V gene encodes CDR1 SGHVS and CDR2 FQNEAQ. After removal of 5 bases from V and 7 bases from J, the junction contained 6 bases not matched to a gene. CDR3 length equals 14 residues. The CDR3 loop is CASSEQGASQPQHF. The CDR3 bases are TGTGCCAGCAGCGAACAGGGGGCGAGCCAGCCCCAGCATTTT. Full variable domain (missing parts from reference TRBV7-8 and TRBJ1-5): GAGVSQSPRYKVAKRGQDVALRCDPISGHVSLFWYQQALGQGPEFLTYFQNEAQLDKSGLPSDRFFAERPEGSVSTLKIQRTQQEDSAVYLCASSEQGASQPQHFGDGTRLSIL.

This clone came up a few times. This chain uses TRBV3-1 (or the pseudogene TRBV3-2) with TRBJ2-3, with 8 bases that match TRBD2. The germline CDR1 and CDR2 sequences are LGHDT and YNNKEL (reference sequence). This CDR3 comprises 15 residues. J was trimmed by 4 bases and V by 1 base; bases with no gene match: 4. The CDR3 loop is CASSQGAGEADTQYF. The CDR3 DNA reads TGTGCCAGCAGCCAAGGAGCGGGAGAAGCAGATACGCAGTATTTT.

The chain carries TRBV20-1 and TRBJ2-6; 7 bases are a match to TRBD2. V was pared by 3 bases and J by 0 bases, with 5 bases of the junction left unmatched. Germline V gene sequence: CDR1 DFQATT, CDR2 SNEGSKA (reference sequence). This CDR3 is built from 16 residues. CDR3 DNA: TGCAGTGCTAGTTATGGGAGGGGCTCTGGGGCCAACGTCCTGACTTTC. It codes for CSASYGRGSGANVLTF.

The rearrangement joins TRBV27 to TRBJ2-1; the match to TRBD2 covers 7 bases. The CDR3 has 15 residues. After removal of 2 bases from V and 3 bases from J, the junction contained 4 bases not matched to a gene. The V gene's germline CDR1 is MNHEY and CDR2 SMNVEV (reference sequence). Here the CDR3 reads CASSLRASGYNEQFF. The CDR3 nucleotides read TGTGCCAGCAGTTTACGGGCTAGCGGCTACAATGAGCAGTTCTTC.

The chain is built from TRBV10-3 and TRBJ2-5, with D possibly TRBD1 on 6 matching bases. The V gene's germline CDR1 is ENHRY and CDR2 SYGVKD. The CDR3 has 12 residues. V lost 5 bases and J 5 bases, leaving 9 bases between the germline ends. CDR3 in DNA: TGTGCCATCAGTAAGAGGGGGGAGACCCAGTACTTC. Amino acids: CAISKRGETQYF.

This clone has only a few counts. The V call is TRBV5-4, the J call TRBJ1-5; D might be TRBD1 (6 bases). The CDR3 extends over 13 amino acids. Germline assignment: CDR1 SGHNT and CDR2 YYREEE (reference sequence). Trimming removed 1 base from V and 5 bases from J, with 7 bases in between. This CDR3 reads CASSLNRDQPQHF. In DNA form, the CDR3 reads TGTGCCAGCAGCTTGAACAGGGATCAGCCCCAGCATTTT.

The rearrangement uses TRBV4-2 and TRBJ2-3; TRBD2 agrees at 9 bases. V lost 4 bases and J lost 4; bases outside the gene matches: 9. CDR3 length: 16 residues. Germline V gene sequence: CDR1 LGHNA, CDR2 YNFKEQ. CDR3 sequence reads: CASSPRVAGVSDTQYF. The CDR3 coding sequence is TGTGCCAGCAGCCCGCGGGTAGCGGGAGTGTCAGATACGCAGTATTTT.

This clone was counted a few times. The V and J genes are TRBV24-1 and TRBJ1-1, with D perhaps TRBD1 (6 bases). Germline V gene lookup returns CDR1 KGHDR and CDR2 SFDVKD. Trimming took off 4 bases at V and 9 bases at J, with 14 bases between the two ends. CDR3 size: 13 residues. The CDR3: CATSESATGKAFF. CDR3 sequence (DNA): TGTGCCACCAGTGAGTCGGCAACAGGGAAAGCTTTCTTT.

The CDR3 loop is CASSQDWAGETQYF. In DNA form, the CDR3 reads TGTGCCAGCAGCCAAGATTGGGCGGGAGAGACCCAGTACTTC. The genes are TRBV14 and TRBJ2-5; D might be TRBD2 (5 bases). Per the germline V gene, CDR1 is SGHDN and CDR2 is FVKESK. This CDR3 is built from 14 residues. V shed 0 bases and J shed 4 bases, with 9 bases lying between them. Full variable domain (remainder filled in from reference TRBV14 and TRBJ2-5): EAGVTQFPSHSVIEKGQTVTLRCDPISGHDNLYWYRRVMGKEIKFLLHFVKESKQDESGMPNNRFLAERTGGTYSTLKVQPAELEDSGVYFCASSQDWAGETQYFGPGTRLLVL.

DNA of the CDR3: TGTGCCAGCAGCTTAGCCCCCACAGGGATCGGGGAGACCCAGTACTTC. It translates to CASSLAPTGIGETQYF. The gene calls are TRBV7-9 and TRBJ2-5, with D perhaps matching TRBD1 (6 bases). Germline assignment: CDR1 SEHNR and CDR2 FQNEAQ (reference sequence). The ends were cut back, 0 bases at V and 5 bases at J, with 16 bases in the middle. The CDR3 covers 16 residues.